A single sample gave rise to the 18 T cell receptor beta chains below, sequenced in a study of blood T cell repertoires in COVID-19. Sequencing was performed with immunoSEQ multiplex PCR; in TCRdb, only in-frame clones are kept and a portion is missing. Of roughly 200,000 clones in the sample, roughly 75% were seen once. Sequencing input: peripheral blood. These receptor sequences come from a woman in her 70s with acute or convalescent COVID-19.

CDR3 region: CASRLVGQRTVPLETQYF. CDR3 sequence (DNA): TGTGCAAGTCGCTTAGTAGGTCAGAGGACAGTGCCCTTGGAGACCCAGTACTTC. The chain joins TRBV12-2 to TRBJ2-5; the D call of TRBD1 is as the table states it, not checked on the DNA. TRBV12-2 is marked as a pseudogene. The CDR3 loop spans 18 amino acids.

This chain connects TRBV19 to TRBJ1-1; D remains unclear. This CDR3 has 14 amino acids. Germline assignment: CDR1 LNHDA and CDR2 SQIVND (reference sequence). V lost 4 bases to trimming and J lost 5 bases, with 14 bases between them. In DNA, the CDR3 is TGTGCCAGTAGTACCGGCTCGGGTCGGACTGAAGCTTTCTTT. Protein product: CASSTGSGRTEAFF.

The chain joins TRBV6-2 or TRBV6-3 to TRBJ2-7, with D unclear. Trimming cost V 5 bases and J 4 bases, with 6 bases left between them. The CDR3 sequence is 11 residues long. Germline CDR1 MNHEY, CDR2 SVGEGT. For the CDR3, the DNA is TGTGCCAGCAGTCTAGGATACGAGCAGTACTTC. Amino acids: CASSLGYEQYF.

The J gene is TRBJ2-3, the V gene TRBV10-3, with TRBD2 matching over 11 bases. J gave up 0 bases and V 6 bases, and 17 bases lay outside the gene matches. The CDR3 covers 20 residues. Per the germline V gene, CDR1 is ENHRY and CDR2 is SYGVKD. The CDR3 here is CAIRGISTSGSASSTDTQYF. CDR3 sequence (DNA): TGTGCCATCAGGGGGATAAGTACTAGCGGGAGCGCAAGTAGCACAGATACGCAGTATTTT.

The V call is TRBV2, the J call TRBJ2-7; D ambiguous. Germline loops: CDR1 SNHLY, CDR2 FYNNEI. V shed 6 bases and J shed 3 bases, with 9 bases lying between them. The length of the CDR3 is 12 residues. The CDR3 DNA reads TGTGCCAGCAGGGAACACATCTACGAGCAGTACTTC. Its protein product is CASREHIYEQYF. Supplemented by reference TRBV2 and TRBJ2-7, the full variable domain reads EPEVTQTPSHQVTQMGQEVILRCVPISNHLYFYWYRQILGQKVEFLVSFYNNEISEKSEIFDDQFSVERPDGSNFTLKIRSTKLEDSAMYFCASREHIYEQYFGPGTRLTVT.

The chain is built from TRBV29-1 and TRBJ2-1; 8 bases are shared with TRBD2. This CDR3 is 16 amino acids long. Germline CDR1 is SQVTM and CDR2 is ANQGSEA. V dropped 3 bases and J dropped 3; count of bases not matched to a gene: 10. CDR3 coding DNA: TGCAGCGTTGATGCAGCGGGAGTTACGGGCTACAATGAGCAGTTCTTC. It yields the protein CSVDAAGVTGYNEQFF.

This rearrangement joins TRBV21-1 to TRBJ2-1; the tabulated D call, TRBD2, remains unverified against the DNA. TRBV21-1 is an annotated pseudogene. The CDR3 is made up of 14 amino acids. The CDR3 reads CASSKCESYNEQFF. The CDR3 nucleotides are TGTGCCAGCAGCAAATGTGAGAGCTACAATGAGCAGTTCTTC.

This sequence joins TRBV6-5 and TRBJ1-5; unclear D gene. The V and J ends lost 5 bases and 1 base respectively, with 9 bases between them. Germline CDR1 reads MNHEY; CDR2 reads SVGAGI. This CDR3 has 14 residues. CDR3 in amino acids: CASSRTSSNQPQHF. The CDR3, as DNA: TGTGCCAGCAGTAGGACTTCCAGCAATCAGCCCCAGCATTTT.

In this sample, this clone turned up a few times. The V gene is TRBV28, the J gene TRBJ1-2, with 8 bases that match TRBD1. Germline values: CDR1 MDHEN, CDR2 SYDVKM. The length of the CDR3 is 15 residues. The V gene end was trimmed by 4 bases and the J gene end by 6 bases; junction bases not matched to a gene: 10. CDR3 DNA sequence: TGTGCCAGCAGTTACCCACAGGGGGGAATGGATGGCTACACCTTC. Translated: CASSYPQGGMDGYTF.

This chain uses TRBV2 with TRBJ1-4; no definite D call. This CDR3 contains 14 residues. In germline, CDR1 is SNHLY, CDR2 FYNNEI. V was trimmed by 1 base and J by 3 bases, leaving 6 bases between them. The DNA of the CDR3 is TGTGCCAGCAGTGAAGACGGGGCTAATGAAAAACTGTTTTTT. This translates into CASSEDGANEKLFF.

The chain has TRBV29-1 and TRBJ2-7, with TRBD1 matching 10 bases. The germline gives CDR1 SQVTM, CDR2 ANQGSEA. This CDR3 region has 13 residues. V dropped 6 bases and J dropped 4; count of bases not matched to a gene: 6. Here the CDR3 reads CSVRQGAGYEQYF. DNA of the CDR3: TGCAGCGTGAGACAGGGGGCTGGTTACGAGCAGTACTTC.

The gene calls are TRBV18 and TRBJ1-4; D call uncertain. The V end was cut by 3 bases, the J end by 0 bases, with 5 bases between. This CDR3 is built from 14 residues. The V gene's germline CDR1 is KGHSH and CDR2 LQKENI. CDR3 DNA: TGTGCCAGCTCACCGGCACCAACTAATGAAAAACTGTTTTTT. Amino acids: CASSPAPTNEKLFF.

The sample holds one count of this clone. V is TRBV19 and J is TRBJ1-2; no reliable D call. Germline loops: CDR1 LNHDA, CDR2 SQIVND (reference sequence). The V end lost 5 bases, the J end lost 4 bases, and 11 bases lay between the germline ends. CDR3 size: 13 residues. The CDR3 sequence: CASSLAPPYGYTF. CDR3 bases: TGTGCCAGTAGTCTGGCACCACCCTATGGCTACACCTTC.

The chain uses TRBV6-6 and TRBJ1-5; 8 bases agree with TRBD1. The trim removed 4 bases at V and 1 base at J, leaving 6 bases unmatched. The CDR3 loop spans 16 amino acids. Germline CDR1 and CDR2: MNHNY and SVGAGI (reference sequence). The CDR3 protein is CASSSRTGSSNQPQHF. In nucleotides, the CDR3 is TGTGCCAGCAGTTCGAGGACAGGGTCGAGCAATCAGCCCCAGCATTTT.

This clone was detected a few times. The CDR3 sequence: CASSPSGGGSGTDTQYF. Written as DNA, the CDR3 is TGTGCCAGCAGCCCCTCTGGCGGCGGGAGCGGCACAGATACGCAGTATTTT. V gene TRBV4-2 combines with J gene TRBJ2-3; TRBD2 agrees at 7 bases. Germline V gene sequence: CDR1 LGHNA, CDR2 YNFKEQ. CDR3 length: 17 residues. V dropped 4 bases and J dropped 1; count of bases not matched to a gene: 11.

This clone has just a few counts. The chain links TRBV5-1 to TRBJ2-7; 14 nucleotides align to TRBD2. The germline V gene encodes CDR1 SGHRS and CDR2 YFSETQ. V shed 3 bases, J shed 1 base, and the junction held 3 bases outside the gene matches. There are 16 residues in the CDR3. As DNA, the CDR3 is TGCGCCAGCAGCTCAGGGACTAGCGGGAGATCCTACGAGCAGTACTTC. Amino acids: CASSSGTSGRSYEQYF.

V usage is TRBV5-1 and J usage is TRBJ1-1; D is uncertain. Trimming took 7 bases from V and 1 from J, leaving 14 bases between them. Per germline, CDR1 SGHRS and CDR2 YFSETQ. CDR3 length equals 14 residues. The CDR3 here is CASADERPNTEAFF. In nucleotides, the CDR3 is TGCGCCAGCGCTGACGAGCGGCCGAACACTGAAGCTTTCTTT.

The chain is built from TRBV2 and TRBJ2-5, with 8 nucleotides matching TRBD1. Losses at the gene ends were 5 bases for V and 5 bases for J; bases not matched to a gene: 4. The CDR3 has 13 residues. CDR1 and CDR2 from the germline V gene are SNHLY and FYNNEI. This chain's CDR3 is CASSWTGRETQYF. CDR3 DNA sequence: TGTGCCAGCAGTTGGACAGGGCGGGAGACCCAGTACTTC. Drawing the rest from reference TRBV2 and TRBJ2-5, the complete variable domain is EPEVTQTPSHQVTQMGQEVILRCVPISNHLYFYWYRQILGQKVEFLVSFYNNEISEKSEIFDDQFSVERPDGSNFTLKIRSTKLEDSAMYFCASSWTGRETQYFGPGTRLLVL.